This T cell receptor beta chain was obtained from a study of blood T cell repertoires in COVID-19. This clone was seen a few times. Sequenced by immunoSEQ multiplex PCR; TCRdb stores in-frame clones only, minus some. The sample carries roughly 360,000 clones, around 84% recorded once. This CDR3 is built from 14 residues. V lost 1 base and J 5 bases, leaving 11 bases between the germline ends. Germline V CDR1 and CDR2: SEHNR, FQNEAQ (reference sequence). This chain links TRBV7-9 with TRBJ2-5, with TRBD2 as a possible D gene (6 bases). The TCR sequence derives from a human donor with acute or convalescent COVID-19. The donor label of this sample is uncertain. The specimen sequenced was peripheral blood. The CDR3 DNA sequence: TGTGCCAGCAGCTTAGATTCGGGAGCTGAGACCCAGTACTTC. Amino acids: CASSLDSGAETQYF.